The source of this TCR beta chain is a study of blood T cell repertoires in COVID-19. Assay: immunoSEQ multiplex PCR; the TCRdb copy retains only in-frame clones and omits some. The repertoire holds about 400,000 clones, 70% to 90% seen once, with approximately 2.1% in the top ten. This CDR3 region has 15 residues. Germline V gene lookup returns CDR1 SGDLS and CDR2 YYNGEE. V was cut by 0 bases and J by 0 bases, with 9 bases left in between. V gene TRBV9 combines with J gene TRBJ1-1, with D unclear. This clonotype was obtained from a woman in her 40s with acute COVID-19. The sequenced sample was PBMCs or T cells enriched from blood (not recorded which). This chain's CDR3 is CASSVATGVNTEAFF. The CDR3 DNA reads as TGTGCCAGCAGCGTAGCTACCGGAGTGAACACTGAAGCTTTCTTT.